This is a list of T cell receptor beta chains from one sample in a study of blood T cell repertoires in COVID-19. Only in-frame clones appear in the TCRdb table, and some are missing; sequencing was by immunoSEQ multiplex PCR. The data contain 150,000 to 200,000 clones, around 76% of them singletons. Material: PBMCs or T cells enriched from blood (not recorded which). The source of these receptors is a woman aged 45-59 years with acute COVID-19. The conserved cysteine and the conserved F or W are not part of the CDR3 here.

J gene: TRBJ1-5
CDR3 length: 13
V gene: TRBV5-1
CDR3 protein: ASSPQGAGNQPQH

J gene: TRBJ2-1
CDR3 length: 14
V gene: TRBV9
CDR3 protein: ASSALAGASYNEQF

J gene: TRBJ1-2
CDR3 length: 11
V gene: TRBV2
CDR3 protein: ASSPRGGYGYT

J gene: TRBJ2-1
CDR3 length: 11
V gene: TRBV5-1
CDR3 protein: ASSLVYYNEQF

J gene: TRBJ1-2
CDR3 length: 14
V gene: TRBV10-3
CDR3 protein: AISDPRTGTAGGYT

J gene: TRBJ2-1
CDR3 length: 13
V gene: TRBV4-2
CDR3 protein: ASSQVRDTYNEQF

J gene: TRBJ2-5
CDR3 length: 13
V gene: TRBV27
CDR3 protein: ASSLGTGGQETQY

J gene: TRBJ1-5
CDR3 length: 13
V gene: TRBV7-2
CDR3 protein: ASSPQAPSNQPQH

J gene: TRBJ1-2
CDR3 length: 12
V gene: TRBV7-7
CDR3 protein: ASSGRGTGGGYT

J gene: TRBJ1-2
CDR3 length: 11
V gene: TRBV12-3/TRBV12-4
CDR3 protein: ASSWGINYGYT